This TCR beta chain was identified during a study of identical twins. This clonotype was recorded at least ten times. Its target is unknown. Looked up from germline, CDR1 is SGDLS and CDR2 is YYNGEE. The CDR3 sequence is 17 residues long. Between the trimmed V and J ends, which lost 5 bases and 2 bases, there was a span of 21 bases. Findings and limits, study-wide: Abundant beta clonotypes from cord blood had fewer insertions, unlike memory repertoires, which showed none. Out-of-frame beta chain sequences displayed weaker excess sharing between twins.

TCRdb re-called the 5' RACE reads through MiXCR, storing one row per CDR3 protein. The data hold hundreds of thousands of distinct CDR3 sequences, with approximately 6.1% observed a single time. The sequence came from a man aged 18-30 years in good health. The rearrangement links TRBV9 to TRBJ2-3, with D uncertain. What was sequenced was naive T cells sorted from blood. This CDR3 is CASSYPRLESLTDTQYF. The CDR3 DNA reads as TGTGCCAGCAGTTACCCCAGGTTAGAGAGCCTCACAGATACGCAGTATTTT.